The rows below give T cell receptor beta chains drawn from one sample of a study of cytomegalovirus exposure and HLA in healthy donors. Measured with immunoSEQ multiplex PCR; TCRdb has only the in-frame clones, and not every one. The sample lists about 310,000 clones, approximately 85% seen once, with around 0.88% in the top ten. The material sequenced was PBMCs. The receptors shown here come from a man younger than 45 in good health and CMV-seronegative. CDR3s include the opening cysteine and the closing phenylalanine or tryptophan. The order of the fields is D gene, V gene, clone size, J gene, CDR3 DNA, CDR3 protein. D genes are given only for firm matches. The listing skips clone size in some rows; elsewhere it reads once, few, many or a size class.

D gene: TRBD1
V gene: TRBV9
clone size: -
J gene: TRBJ1-1
CDR3 DNA: TGTGCCAGCAGCGTAGAGAGACAGGGGGCGCACGCTTTCTTT
CDR3 protein: CASSVERQGAHAFF

D gene: TRBD2
V gene: TRBV6-1
clone size: -
J gene: TRBJ2-5
CDR3 DNA: TGTGCCAGCATCCGCCCGGGCACCGGGGGGGGAACCCAGTACTTC
CDR3 protein: CASIRPGTGGGTQYF

D gene: -
V gene: TRBV7-2
clone size: -
J gene: TRBJ1-2
CDR3 DNA: TGTGCCAGCAGCTTAGGCAGGGGTGATGGCTACACCTTC
CDR3 protein: CASSLGRGDGYTF

D gene: -
V gene: TRBV5-1
clone size: once
J gene: TRBJ2-5
CDR3 DNA: TGCGCCAGCAGCTTGGGGGTTAGCCGGGGGGAGACCCAGTACTTC
CDR3 protein: CASSLGVSRGETQYF

D gene: TRBD1
V gene: TRBV7-6
clone size: -
J gene: TRBJ1-1
CDR3 DNA: TGTGCCAGCAGCTTAGGGACAGGGAACACTGAAGCTTTCTTT
CDR3 protein: CASSLGTGNTEAFF

D gene: TRBD2
V gene: TRBV19
clone size: -
J gene: TRBJ2-3
CDR3 DNA: TGTGCCAGTAGTATAGCTCCAGCGGGGGGGAGCACAGATACGCAGTATTTT
CDR3 protein: CASSIAPAGGSTDTQYF

D gene: -
V gene: TRBV11-2
clone size: -
J gene: TRBJ1-6
CDR3 DNA: TGTGCCAGCAGCACATATTTCAGGGGAAAAAATTCACCCCTCCACTTT
CDR3 protein: CASSTYFRGKNSPLHF

D gene: TRBD2
V gene: TRBV7-2
clone size: -
J gene: TRBJ2-7
CDR3 DNA: TGTGCCAGCAGCTTCGGGGGGGCTTACGAGCAGTACTTC
CDR3 protein: CASSFGGAYEQYF

D gene: TRBD1
V gene: TRBV10-3
clone size: few
J gene: TRBJ1-6
CDR3 DNA: TGTGCCACCGGGACAGCCTATAATTCACCCCTCCACTTT
CDR3 protein: CATGTAYNSPLHF

D gene: TRBD1
V gene: TRBV4-2
clone size: -
J gene: TRBJ1-6
CDR3 DNA: TGTGCCAGCAGCCAGGAGGTGGAGGGACAGGTATATAATTCACCCCTCCACTTT
CDR3 protein: CASSQEVEGQVYNSPLHF

D gene: TRBD2
V gene: TRBV5-1
clone size: -
J gene: TRBJ2-1
CDR3 DNA: TGCGCCAGCAGCTCAGCGGGGGCCTACAATGAGCAGTTCTTC
CDR3 protein: CASSSAGAYNEQFF

D gene: -
V gene: TRBV5-1
clone size: -
J gene: TRBJ2-7
CDR3 DNA: TGCGCCAGCAGCTGGGTGGGAGGGGGATTTGGCTACGAGCAGTACTTC
CDR3 protein: CASSWVGGGFGYEQYF

D gene: -
V gene: TRBV11-2
clone size: -
J gene: TRBJ2-3
CDR3 DNA: TGTGCCAGCAGCTTATTTCCTAGGAAGAAGGGCACAGATACGCAGTATTTT
CDR3 protein: CASSLFPRKKGTDTQYF

D gene: -
V gene: TRBV10-1
clone size: -
J gene: TRBJ1-5
CDR3 DNA: TGCGCCAGCAGCCCCGGAGACAATCAGCCCCAGCATTTT
CDR3 protein: CASSPGDNQPQHF

D gene: TRBD1
V gene: TRBV6-5
clone size: -
J gene: TRBJ1-1
CDR3 DNA: TGTGCCAGCAGACGGGACAGTACAGACACTGAAGCTTTCTTT
CDR3 protein: CASRRDSTDTEAFF

D gene: TRBD2
V gene: TRBV7-2
clone size: once
J gene: TRBJ2-1
CDR3 DNA: TGTGCCAGCAGCCGACTAGCCAACAATGAGCAGTTCTTC
CDR3 protein: CASSRLANNEQFF

D gene: -
V gene: TRBV6-1
clone size: -
J gene: TRBJ2-7
CDR3 DNA: TGTGCCAGCAGTGGGGGCAGGTTAGAATCCTACGAGCAGTACTTC
CDR3 protein: CASSGGRLESYEQYF

D gene: -
V gene: TRBV10-1
clone size: -
J gene: TRBJ1-1
CDR3 DNA: TGCGCCAGCAGTATGACAGTGAACACTGAAGCTTTCTTT
CDR3 protein: CASSMTVNTEAFF

D gene: -
V gene: TRBV11-2
clone size: -
J gene: TRBJ2-3
CDR3 DNA: TGTGCCAGCAGCTTGATTCCGGGGGGCCGAGGAGATACGCAGTATTTT
CDR3 protein: CASSLIPGGRGDTQYF

D gene: TRBD1
V gene: TRBV14
clone size: -
J gene: TRBJ1-1
CDR3 DNA: TGTGCCAGCAGCCAACCCCCCGGGACAGGGGAGGGGTGGGCTTTCTTT
CDR3 protein: CASSQPPGTGEGWAFF

D gene: -
V gene: TRBV10-3
clone size: -
J gene: TRBJ2-1
CDR3 DNA: TGTGCCATCCAGGGGAGTGTGCATTACAATGAGCAGTTCTTC
CDR3 protein: CAIQGSVHYNEQFF

D gene: TRBD1
V gene: TRBV6-5
clone size: -
J gene: TRBJ1-5
CDR3 DNA: TGTGCCAGCAGTCGGGACAGGGTTAATCAGCCCCAGCATTTT
CDR3 protein: CASSRDRVNQPQHF

D gene: -
V gene: TRBV6-4
clone size: -
J gene: TRBJ1-3
CDR3 DNA: TGTGCCAGCAGTGACTCAAAAGAGGCTGGAAACACCATATATTTT
CDR3 protein: CASSDSKEAGNTIYF

D gene: -
V gene: TRBV6-1
clone size: -
J gene: TRBJ2-3
CDR3 DNA: TGTGCCAGCAGTGAACGGACCCTAGCTTCGCAGTATTTT
CDR3 protein: CASSERTLASQYF

D gene: -
V gene: TRBV6-5
clone size: once
J gene: TRBJ2-7
CDR3 DNA: TGTGCCAGCAGTTACTCCGGGGTCGCGAACGAGCAGTACTTC
CDR3 protein: CASSYSGVANEQYF

D gene: TRBD1
V gene: TRBV4-1
clone size: -
J gene: TRBJ1-2
CDR3 DNA: TGCGCCAGCAGCCAACCGAAGAAGATGGGACAGGGAGGTGGTGGCTACACCTTC
CDR3 protein: CASSQPKKMGQGGGGYTF

D gene: TRBD2
V gene: TRBV5-4
clone size: -
J gene: TRBJ2-1
CDR3 DNA: TGTGCCAGCACACAGACTAGCGGGGGCTTTAGCTCCTACAATGAGCAGTTCTTC
CDR3 protein: CASTQTSGGFSSYNEQFF

D gene: TRBD1
V gene: TRBV6-6
clone size: -
J gene: TRBJ2-7
CDR3 DNA: TGTGCCAGCAGACCCCAGGGGGTAACCTACGAGCAGTACTTC
CDR3 protein: CASRPQGVTYEQYF

D gene: -
V gene: TRBV18
clone size: -
J gene: TRBJ1-2
CDR3 DNA: TGTGCCAGCTCCCTCATGGGGATACAGGGTGATGGCTACACCTTC
CDR3 protein: CASSLMGIQGDGYTF

D gene: -
V gene: TRBV11-2
clone size: -
J gene: TRBJ1-3
CDR3 DNA: TGTGCCAGCAGCTTGGTTGCTACTGGAAACACCATATATTTT
CDR3 protein: CASSLVATGNTIYF

D gene: TRBD2
V gene: TRBV27
clone size: -
J gene: TRBJ2-3
CDR3 DNA: TGTGCCACCCTTAGATTAGCGGGGGCCGGGGATACGCAGTATTTT
CDR3 protein: CATLRLAGAGDTQYF

D gene: TRBD1
V gene: TRBV18
clone size: -
J gene: TRBJ1-1
CDR3 DNA: TGTGCCAGCTCACTTCGGGACAGGGAGGGGACTGAAGCTTTCTTT
CDR3 protein: CASSLRDREGTEAFF

D gene: TRBD1
V gene: TRBV7-6
clone size: -
J gene: TRBJ1-3
CDR3 DNA: TGTGCCAGCAGTAAGGGGGCTGGTGGAAACACCATATATTTT
CDR3 protein: CASSKGAGGNTIYF

D gene: TRBD1
V gene: TRBV6-5
clone size: once
J gene: TRBJ1-1
CDR3 DNA: TGTGCCAGCAGACTGACAGGGCTGAACACTGAAGCTTTCTTT
CDR3 protein: CASRLTGLNTEAFF

D gene: -
V gene: TRBV11-2
clone size: -
J gene: TRBJ2-3
CDR3 DNA: TGTGCCAGCAGAGCGACAGGTGCCGCAGATACGCAGTATTTT
CDR3 protein: CASRATGAADTQYF

D gene: TRBD1
V gene: TRBV27
clone size: -
J gene: TRBJ2-7
CDR3 DNA: TGTGCCAGCAGTTTAGGACAGGCAGGATACGAGCAGTACTTC
CDR3 protein: CASSLGQAGYEQYF

D gene: TRBD2
V gene: TRBV4-2
clone size: few
J gene: TRBJ2-7
CDR3 DNA: TGTGCCAGCAGCCAGGGGTCCGGGGCGGGGGGACTATACGAGCAGTACTTC
CDR3 protein: CASSQGSGAGGLYEQYF

D gene: -
V gene: TRBV6-5
clone size: -
J gene: TRBJ2-3
CDR3 DNA: TGTGCCAGCAAGACAGAAGATACGCAGTATTTT
CDR3 protein: CASKTEDTQYF

D gene: -
V gene: TRBV19
clone size: -
J gene: TRBJ2-1
CDR3 DNA: TGTGCCAGTACCCTCAGGGGGGAGCCCTACAATGAGCAGTTCTTC
CDR3 protein: CASTLRGEPYNEQFF

D gene: -
V gene: TRBV5-1
clone size: -
J gene: TRBJ1-1
CDR3 DNA: TGCGCCAGCAGCTTGGATCCGGGTTCGATGAACACTGAAGCTTTCTTT
CDR3 protein: CASSLDPGSMNTEAFF

D gene: -
V gene: TRBV6-5
clone size: -
J gene: TRBJ1-2
CDR3 DNA: TGTGCCAGCAGTTACGATCACAGGGCTGTTGGAGGCTACACCTTC
CDR3 protein: CASSYDHRAVGGYTF

D gene: TRBD1
V gene: TRBV2
clone size: -
J gene: TRBJ2-7
CDR3 DNA: TGTGCCAGCAGTGCGGACAGGAACTCCTACGAGCAGTACTTC
CDR3 protein: CASSADRNSYEQYF

D gene: TRBD1
V gene: TRBV7-8
clone size: -
J gene: TRBJ1-3
CDR3 DNA: TGTGCCAGCAGCTTGGCCGGGACAGGGGTAACCATATATTTT
CDR3 protein: CASSLAGTGVTIYF

D gene: -
V gene: TRBV4-1
clone size: -
J gene: TRBJ1-1
CDR3 DNA: TGCGCCAGCAGCCTAGTTGGAGGAACTGAAGCTTTCTTT
CDR3 protein: CASSLVGGTEAFF

D gene: -
V gene: TRBV5-5
clone size: few
J gene: TRBJ1-6
CDR3 DNA: TGTGCCAGCAGCTTGGCCAGTGCCTCCAATTCACCCCTCCACTTT
CDR3 protein: CASSLASASNSPLHF

D gene: TRBD2
V gene: TRBV4-1
clone size: -
J gene: TRBJ2-7
CDR3 DNA: TGCGCCAGCAGCCAACTACTAGCGGGGGGATACGAGCAGTACTTC
CDR3 protein: CASSQLLAGGYEQYF

D gene: TRBD2
V gene: TRBV5-1
clone size: -
J gene: TRBJ2-5
CDR3 DNA: TGCGCCAGCAGCTCGGGGACTAGCGGGGTACAAGAGACCCAGTACTTC
CDR3 protein: CASSSGTSGVQETQYF

D gene: TRBD1
V gene: TRBV7-6
clone size: once
J gene: TRBJ1-3
CDR3 DNA: TGTGCCAGCAGCCCTGACAGGGTTTGGTCTGGAAACACCATATATTTT
CDR3 protein: CASSPDRVWSGNTIYF

D gene: TRBD1
V gene: TRBV27
clone size: -
J gene: TRBJ1-1
CDR3 DNA: TGTGCCAGCAGCATGACAGGGACTAGGACTGAAGCTTTCTTT
CDR3 protein: CASSMTGTRTEAFF

D gene: -
V gene: TRBV11-2
clone size: -
J gene: TRBJ2-1
CDR3 DNA: TGTGCCAGCACCCCCTTCAATGAGCAGTTCTTC
CDR3 protein: CASTPFNEQFF

D gene: -
V gene: TRBV2
clone size: once
J gene: TRBJ1-5
CDR3 DNA: TGTGCCAGCAGTGTTCAGGGGAACAATCAGCCCCAGCATTTT
CDR3 protein: CASSVQGNNQPQHF

D gene: -
V gene: TRBV4-1
clone size: -
J gene: TRBJ1-5
CDR3 DNA: TGCGCCAGCAGCCAAGATAAGTCCGGGGGAAACGGCAATCAGCCCCAGCATTTT
CDR3 protein: CASSQDKSGGNGNQPQHF

D gene: -
V gene: TRBV15
clone size: once
J gene: TRBJ1-5
CDR3 DNA: TGTGCCACCAGCAGAGCGGAGGATCGGCCCCAGCATTTT
CDR3 protein: CATSRAEDRPQHF

D gene: -
V gene: TRBV7-9
clone size: -
J gene: TRBJ2-2
CDR3 DNA: TGTGCCAGCAGCTTACCGGATGTCTCGGACAGAACGAACACCGGGGAGCTGTTTTTT
CDR3 protein: CASSLPDVSDRTNTGELFF

D gene: -
V gene: TRBV6-5
clone size: once
J gene: TRBJ1-2
CDR3 DNA: TGTGCCAGCAGTTACTCTGCGGGTAGGGACTCTGGCTACACCTTC
CDR3 protein: CASSYSAGRDSGYTF

D gene: -
V gene: TRBV7-5
clone size: -
J gene: TRBJ1-2
CDR3 DNA: TGTGCCAGAAGCCCGATCACAGCTAACTATGGCTACACCTTC
CDR3 protein: CARSPITANYGYTF

D gene: -
V gene: TRBV7-2
clone size: few
J gene: TRBJ1-5
CDR3 DNA: TGTGCCAGCAGCCGTCAGGCTAGCAATCAGCCCCAGCATTTT
CDR3 protein: CASSRQASNQPQHF